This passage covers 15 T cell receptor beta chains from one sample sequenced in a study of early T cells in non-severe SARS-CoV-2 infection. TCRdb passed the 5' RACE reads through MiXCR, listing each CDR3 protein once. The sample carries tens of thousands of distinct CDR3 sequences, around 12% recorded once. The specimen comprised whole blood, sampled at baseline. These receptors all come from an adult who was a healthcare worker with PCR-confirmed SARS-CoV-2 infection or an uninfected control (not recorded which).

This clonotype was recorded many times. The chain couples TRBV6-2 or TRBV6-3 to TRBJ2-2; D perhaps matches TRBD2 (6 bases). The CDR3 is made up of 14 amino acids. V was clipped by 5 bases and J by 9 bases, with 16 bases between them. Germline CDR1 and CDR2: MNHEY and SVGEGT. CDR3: CASSKGGGYRELFF. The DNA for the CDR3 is TGTGCCAGCAGTAAGGGCGGAGGGTACCGGGAGCTGTTTTTT.

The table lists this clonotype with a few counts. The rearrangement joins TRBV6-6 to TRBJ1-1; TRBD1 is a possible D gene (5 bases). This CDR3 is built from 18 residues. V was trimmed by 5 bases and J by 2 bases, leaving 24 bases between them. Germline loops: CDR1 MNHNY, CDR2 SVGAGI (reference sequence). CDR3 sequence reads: CASSPPYTSGKRNTEAFF. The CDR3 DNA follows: TGTGCCAGCAGTCCACCCTATACATCAGGGAAAAGAAACACTGAAGCTTTCTTT.

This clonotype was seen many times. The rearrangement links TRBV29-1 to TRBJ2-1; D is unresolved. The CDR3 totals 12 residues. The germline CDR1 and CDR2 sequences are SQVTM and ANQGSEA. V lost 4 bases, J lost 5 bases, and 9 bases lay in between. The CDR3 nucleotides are TGCAGCGTTGTGAGTGGGAACAATGAGCAGTTCTTC. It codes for CSVVSGNNEQFF.

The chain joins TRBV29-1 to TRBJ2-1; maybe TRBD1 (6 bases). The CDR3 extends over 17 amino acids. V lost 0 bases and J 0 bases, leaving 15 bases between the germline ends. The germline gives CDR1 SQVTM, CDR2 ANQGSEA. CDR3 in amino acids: CSVEDSRQASSYNEQFF. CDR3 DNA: TGCAGCGTTGAAGATTCTAGACAGGCGAGCTCCTACAATGAGCAGTTCTTC.

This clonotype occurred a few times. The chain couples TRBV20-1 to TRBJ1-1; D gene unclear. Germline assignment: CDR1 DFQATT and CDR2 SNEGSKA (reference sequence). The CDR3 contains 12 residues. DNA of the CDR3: TGCAGCCCCCGGGCCCTGGCGACTGAAGCTTTCTTT. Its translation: CSPRALATEAFF.

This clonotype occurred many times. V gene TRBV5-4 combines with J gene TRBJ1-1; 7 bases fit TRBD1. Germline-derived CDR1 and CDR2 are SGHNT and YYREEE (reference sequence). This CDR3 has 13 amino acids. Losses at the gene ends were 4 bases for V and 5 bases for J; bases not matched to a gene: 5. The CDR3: CASSRDRETEAFF. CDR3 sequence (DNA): TGTGCCAGCAGCCGTGACAGGGAAACTGAAGCTTTCTTT.

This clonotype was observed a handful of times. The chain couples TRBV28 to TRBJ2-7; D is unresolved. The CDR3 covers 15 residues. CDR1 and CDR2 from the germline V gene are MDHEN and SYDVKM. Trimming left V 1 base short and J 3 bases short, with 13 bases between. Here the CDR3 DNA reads TGTGCCAGCAGTTTATATGGCGGTATGGGCTACGAGCAGTACTTC. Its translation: CASSLYGGMGYEQYF. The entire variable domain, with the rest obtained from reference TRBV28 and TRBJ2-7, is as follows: DVKVTQSSRYLVKRTGEKVFLECVQDMDHENMFWYRQDPGLGLRLIYFSYDVKMKEKGDIPEGYSVSREKKERFSLILESASTNQTSMYLCASSLYGGMGYEQYFGPGTRLTVT.

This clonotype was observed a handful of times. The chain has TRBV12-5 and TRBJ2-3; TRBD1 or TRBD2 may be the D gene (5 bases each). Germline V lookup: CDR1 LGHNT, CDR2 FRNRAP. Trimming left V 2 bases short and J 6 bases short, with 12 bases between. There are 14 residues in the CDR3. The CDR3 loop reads CASGLFQGPDTQYF. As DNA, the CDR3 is TGTGCTAGTGGTTTGTTTCAGGGACCCGATACGCAGTATTTT.

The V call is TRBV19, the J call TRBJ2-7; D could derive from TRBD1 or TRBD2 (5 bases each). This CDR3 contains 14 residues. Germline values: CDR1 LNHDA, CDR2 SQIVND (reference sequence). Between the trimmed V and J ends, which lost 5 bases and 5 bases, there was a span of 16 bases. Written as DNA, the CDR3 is TGTGCCAGTAGTCCCCGGGACGGCATCAACGAGCAGTACTTC. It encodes CASSPRDGINEQYF.

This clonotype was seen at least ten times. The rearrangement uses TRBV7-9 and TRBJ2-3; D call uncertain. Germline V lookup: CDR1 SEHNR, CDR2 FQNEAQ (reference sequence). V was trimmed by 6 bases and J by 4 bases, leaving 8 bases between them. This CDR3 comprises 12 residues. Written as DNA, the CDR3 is TGTGCCAGCAGGTCCGTGGCAGATACGCAGTATTTT. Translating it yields CASRSVADTQYF.

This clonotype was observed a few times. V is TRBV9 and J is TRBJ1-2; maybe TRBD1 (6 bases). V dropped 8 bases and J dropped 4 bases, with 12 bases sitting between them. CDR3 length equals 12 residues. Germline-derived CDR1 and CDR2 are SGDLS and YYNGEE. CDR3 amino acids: CASGGLSYGYTF. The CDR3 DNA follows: TGTGCCAGTGGGGGGCTGAGCTATGGCTACACCTTC.

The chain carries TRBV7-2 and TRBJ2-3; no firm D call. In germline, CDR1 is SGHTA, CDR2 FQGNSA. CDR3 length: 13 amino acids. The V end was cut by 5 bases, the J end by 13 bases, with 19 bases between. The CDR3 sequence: CASSLGPERLKYF. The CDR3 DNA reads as TGTGCCAGCAGCCTCGGACCCGAGCGCCTGAAGTATTTT.

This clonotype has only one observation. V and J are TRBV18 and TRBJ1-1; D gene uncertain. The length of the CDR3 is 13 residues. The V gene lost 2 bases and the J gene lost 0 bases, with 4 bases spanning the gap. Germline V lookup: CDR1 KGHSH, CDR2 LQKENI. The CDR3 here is CASSPEMNTEAFF. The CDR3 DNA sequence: TGTGCCAGCTCACCAGAAATGAACACTGAAGCTTTCTTT.

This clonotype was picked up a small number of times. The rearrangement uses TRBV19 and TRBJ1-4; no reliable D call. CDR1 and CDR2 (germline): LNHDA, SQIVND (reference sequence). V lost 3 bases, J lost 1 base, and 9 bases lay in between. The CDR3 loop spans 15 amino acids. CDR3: CASSMDGRTNEKLFF. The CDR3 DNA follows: TGTGCCAGTAGTATGGACGGGAGAACTAATGAAAAACTGTTTTTT.

The CDR3 DNA follows: TGTGCCAGCAGTTTCCAGGGGGACCGTGAGCAGTTCTTC. Its protein product is CASSFQGDREQFF. The chain has TRBV27 and TRBJ2-1; 7 bases align to TRBD1. V was clipped by 3 bases and J by 9 bases; unmatched bases: 5. In germline, CDR1 is MNHEY, CDR2 SMNVEV (reference sequence). CDR3 size: 13 residues.